This TCR beta chain emerged from a study of blood T cell repertoires in COVID-19. Turning to the study itself: Whether acute or convalescent, the COVID-19 samples came from the United States, Italy and Spain. Nucleic acid was either cDNA or gDNA, and it came from T cells, B-cell-depleted T cells, or PBMCs.

Assay used: immunoSEQ multiplex PCR; TCRdb lists only in-frame clones, some missing. This sample has about 150,000 clones, with about 80% found just once. Trimming took 5 bases from V and 2 from J; bases not matched to a gene: 5. Germline CDR1 and CDR2: SGHRS and YFSETQ. The CDR3 totals 15 residues. Sequenced sample: peripheral blood. The V and J genes are TRBV5-1 and TRBJ2-3; 10 bases fit TRBD2. The TCR originated in a human donor in a cohort sampled during active COVID-19. The CDR3 DNA is TGCGCCAGCAGTCCCGGACTAGCGGTCACAGATACGCAGTATTTT. Its protein product is CASSPGLAVTDTQYF. The full variable domain, rest sourced from reference TRBV5-1 and TRBJ2-3, is KAGVTQTPRYLIKTRGQQVTLSCSPISGHRSVSWYQQTPGQGLQFLFEYFSETQRNKGNFPGRFSGRQFSNSRSEMNVSTLELGDSALYLCASSPGLAVTDTQYFGPGTRLTVL.